This T cell receptor beta chain was sequenced for a study of blood T cell repertoires in COVID-19. Overall study: Samples came from the United States, Italy and Spain, spanning acute and convalescent COVID-19.

Trimming cost V 7 bases and J 8 bases, with 15 bases left between them. CDR3 length: 13 amino acids. CDR1 and CDR2 (germline): MNHEY, SVGAGI. In the original workflow: Reference gene primer amplification yielded estimated nucleated cell counts. TCRdb keeps only in-frame clones here, not all; method: immunoSEQ multiplex PCR. From that table come the V and J calls and clone size; the DNA was used to work out D and trimming. The sample lists approximately 330,000 clones; roughly 87% were seen once. The chain uses TRBV6-5 and TRBJ2-1; D is perhaps TRBD1 (6 bases). The sequenced sample was peripheral blood. This clonotype originated in a man aged 25 to 40 with COVID-19, enrolled during active disease. Here the CDR3 reads CASIPQGWDEQFF. The CDR3 DNA reads as TGTGCCAGCATTCCACAGGGCTGGGATGAGCAGTTCTTC.